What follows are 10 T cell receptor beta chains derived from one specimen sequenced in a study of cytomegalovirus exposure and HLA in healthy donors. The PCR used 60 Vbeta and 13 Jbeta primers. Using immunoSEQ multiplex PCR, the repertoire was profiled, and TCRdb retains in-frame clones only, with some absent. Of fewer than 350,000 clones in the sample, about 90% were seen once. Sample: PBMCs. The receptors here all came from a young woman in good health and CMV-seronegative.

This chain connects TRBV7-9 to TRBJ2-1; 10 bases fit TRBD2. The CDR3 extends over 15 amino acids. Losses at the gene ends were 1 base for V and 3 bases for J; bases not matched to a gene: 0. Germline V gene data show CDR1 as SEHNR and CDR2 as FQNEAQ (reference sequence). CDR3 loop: CASSLGTSGYNEQFF. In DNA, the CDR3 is TGTGCCAGCAGCTTAGGGACTAGCGGCTACAATGAGCAGTTCTTC.

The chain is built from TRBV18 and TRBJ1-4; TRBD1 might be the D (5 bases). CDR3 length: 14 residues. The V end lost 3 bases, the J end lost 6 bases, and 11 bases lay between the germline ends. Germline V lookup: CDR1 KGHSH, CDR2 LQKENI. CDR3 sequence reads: CASSPGAVDEKLFF. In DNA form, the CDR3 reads TGTGCCAGCTCACCTGGGGCAGTTGATGAAAAACTGTTTTTT.

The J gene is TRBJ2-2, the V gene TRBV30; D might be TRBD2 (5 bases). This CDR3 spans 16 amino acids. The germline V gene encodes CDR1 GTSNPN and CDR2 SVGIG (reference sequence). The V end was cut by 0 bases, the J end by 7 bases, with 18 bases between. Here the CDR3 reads CAWSVPFRYEGGELFF. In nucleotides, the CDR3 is TGTGCCTGGAGTGTACCGTTTCGGTATGAGGGCGGGGAGCTGTTTTTT.

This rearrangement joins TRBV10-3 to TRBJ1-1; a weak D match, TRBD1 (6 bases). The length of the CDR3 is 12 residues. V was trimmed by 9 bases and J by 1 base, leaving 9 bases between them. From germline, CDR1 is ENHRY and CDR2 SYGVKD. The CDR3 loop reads CAIKQGNTEAFF. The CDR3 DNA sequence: TGTGCCATAAAACAGGGGAACACTGAAGCTTTCTTT.

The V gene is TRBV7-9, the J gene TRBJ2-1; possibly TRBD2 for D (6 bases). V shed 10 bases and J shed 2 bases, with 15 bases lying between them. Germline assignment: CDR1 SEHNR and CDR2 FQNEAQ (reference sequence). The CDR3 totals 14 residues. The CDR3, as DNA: TGTGCCACTTTACCTAGCGATACCTACAATGAGCAGTTCTTC. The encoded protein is CATLPSDTYNEQFF. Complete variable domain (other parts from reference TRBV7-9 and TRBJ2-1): DTGVSQNPRHKITKRGQNVTFRCDPISEHNRLYWYRQTLGQGPEFLTYFQNEAQLEKSRLLSDRFSAERPKGSFSTLEIQRTEQGDSAMYLCATLPSDTYNEQFFGPGTRLTVL.

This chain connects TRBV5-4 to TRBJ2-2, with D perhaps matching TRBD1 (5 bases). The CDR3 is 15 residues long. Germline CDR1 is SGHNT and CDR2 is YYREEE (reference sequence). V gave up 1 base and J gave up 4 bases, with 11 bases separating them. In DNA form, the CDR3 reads TGTGCCAGCAGCTTGTCAGGGCCGGTCACCGGGGAGCTGTTTTTT. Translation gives CASSLSGPVTGELFF.

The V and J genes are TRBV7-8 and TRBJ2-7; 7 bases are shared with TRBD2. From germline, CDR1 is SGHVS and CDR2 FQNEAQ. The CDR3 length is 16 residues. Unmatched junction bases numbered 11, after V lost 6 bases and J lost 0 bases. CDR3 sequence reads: CASSSGRRRTSYEQYF. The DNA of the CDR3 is TGTGCCAGCAGTTCCGGGAGGAGGCGGACCTCCTACGAGCAGTACTTC. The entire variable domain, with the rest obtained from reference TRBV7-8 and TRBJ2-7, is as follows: GAGVSQSPRYKVAKRGQDVALRCDPISGHVSLFWYQQALGQGPEFLTYFQNEAQLDKSGLPSDRFFAERPEGSVSTLKIQRTQQEDSAVYLCASSSGRRRTSYEQYFGPGTRLTVT.

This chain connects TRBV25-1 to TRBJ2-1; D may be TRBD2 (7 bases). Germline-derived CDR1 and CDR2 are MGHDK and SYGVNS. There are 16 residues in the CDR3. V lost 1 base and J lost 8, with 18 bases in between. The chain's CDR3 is CASSEWGGAKRDEQFF. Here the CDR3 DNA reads TGTGCCAGCAGTGAATGGGGGGGGGCCAAAAGGGATGAGCAGTTCTTC.

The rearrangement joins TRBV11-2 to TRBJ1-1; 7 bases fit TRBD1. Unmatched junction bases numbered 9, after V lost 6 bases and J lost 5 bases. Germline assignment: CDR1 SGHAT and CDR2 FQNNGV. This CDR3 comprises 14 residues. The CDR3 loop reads CASRYRTGGTEAFF. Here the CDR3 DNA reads TGTGCCAGCAGATATCGGACAGGCGGAACTGAAGCTTTCTTT.

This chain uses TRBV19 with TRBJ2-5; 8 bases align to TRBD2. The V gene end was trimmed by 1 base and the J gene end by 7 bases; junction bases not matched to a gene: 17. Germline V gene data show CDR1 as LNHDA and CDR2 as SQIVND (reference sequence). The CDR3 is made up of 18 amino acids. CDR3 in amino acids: CASSIVAASGPQGGTQYF. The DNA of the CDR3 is TGTGCCAGTAGTATAGTTGCGGCTAGCGGGCCACAAGGGGGGACCCAGTACTTC.